Listed here is a single T cell receptor beta chain. Individuals selected for sequencing had exhibited CD8+CD57+ cell expansion on flow cytometry. Sampling of blood occurred while the patients had still received no therapy. The data originate from a study of CD8+CD57+ T cells in acquired aplastic anemia. The template used for profiling TCR beta VDJ and CDR3 was genomic DNA. In TCRdb, the reads were re-called with MiXCR into one record per CDR3 protein. The data show 160,000 or so distinct CDR3 sequences, about two thirds seen once. Germline CDR1 reads DFQATT; CDR2 reads SNEGSKA (reference sequence). The CDR3 is 13 amino acids.

Specimen: sorted CD4+, CD8+, or CD8+CD57+ T cells (not recorded which) from PBMCs. This sequence joins TRBV20-1 and TRBJ2-7; TRBD1 matches at 9 bases. Gene TRBJ2-5 matches the end of the DNA better, so the J call may be wrong. The receptor comes from a human donor with aplastic anemia. In nucleotides, the CDR3 is TGCAGTGCGCCGACAGGGGGGGGAGAGACCCAGTACTTC. Its protein product is CSAPTGGGETQYF.